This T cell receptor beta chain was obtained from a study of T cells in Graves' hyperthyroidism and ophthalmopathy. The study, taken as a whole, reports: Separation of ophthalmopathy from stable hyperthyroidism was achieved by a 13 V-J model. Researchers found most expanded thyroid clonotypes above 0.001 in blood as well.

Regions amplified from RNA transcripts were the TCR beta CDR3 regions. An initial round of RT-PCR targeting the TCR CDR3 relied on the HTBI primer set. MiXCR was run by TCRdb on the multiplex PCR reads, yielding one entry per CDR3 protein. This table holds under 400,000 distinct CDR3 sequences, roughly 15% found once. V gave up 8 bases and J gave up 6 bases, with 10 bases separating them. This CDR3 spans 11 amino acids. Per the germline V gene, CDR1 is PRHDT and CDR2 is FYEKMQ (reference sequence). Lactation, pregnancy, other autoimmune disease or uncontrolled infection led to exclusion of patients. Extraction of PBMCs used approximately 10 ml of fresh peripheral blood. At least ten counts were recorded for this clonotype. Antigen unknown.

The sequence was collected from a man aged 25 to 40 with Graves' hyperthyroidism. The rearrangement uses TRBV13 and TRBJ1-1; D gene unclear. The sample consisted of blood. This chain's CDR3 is CASRGRAEAFF. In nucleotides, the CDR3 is TGTGCCAGCCGAGGACGGGCTGAAGCTTTCTTT.